These 24 T cell receptor beta chains originate from one sample sequenced in a study of cytotoxic CD8 clonotypes in ibrutinib-treated CLL. Profiling relied on immunoSEQ multiplex PCR, and the TCRdb table lists in-frame clones only, not all of them. The sample lists 110,000 to 150,000 clones; 60% to 85% were seen once. The material was PBMCs, obtained after 24 months of ibrutinib treatment. The origin of the receptors is a human donor with chronic lymphocytic leukemia.

The rearrangement joins TRBV15 to TRBJ1-5, with D possibly TRBD1 on 6 matching bases. From germline, CDR1 is LNHNV and CDR2 YYDKDF (reference sequence). V dropped 8 bases and J dropped 3 bases, with 8 bases sitting between them. The CDR3 contains 12 residues. The CDR3 DNA reads as TGTGCCACCCGGGACAACAATCAGCCCCAGCATTTT. Amino acids: CATRDNNQPQHF.

J is TRBJ2-2 and V is TRBV5-4; D may be TRBD2 (7 bases). CDR3 length: 15 residues. Germline V lookup: CDR1 SGHNT, CDR2 YYREEE (reference sequence). The germline V and J ends were trimmed by 4 bases and 4 bases, with 14 bases remaining between them. DNA for the CDR3: TGTGCCAGCAGCCCCGGGGGGACACTCACCGGGGAGCTGTTTTTT. This gives the protein CASSPGGTLTGELFF.

This chain links TRBV25-1 with TRBJ2-1, with D unclear. The V end was cut by 3 bases, the J end by 10 bases, with 7 bases between. The length of the CDR3 is 11 residues. The germline gives CDR1 MGHDK, CDR2 SYGVNS. The CDR3 reads CASSDLREQFF. CDR3 in DNA: TGTGCCAGCAGTGACCTCCGAGAGCAGTTCTTC.

This sequence joins TRBV7-2 and TRBJ1-1, with unresolved D. Trimming pared 3 bases from V and 0 bases from J, leaving 8 bases between. The CDR3 contains 14 residues. Germline V gene data show CDR1 as SGHTA and CDR2 as FQGNSA. CDR3 bases: TGTGCCAGCAGCTTTGCCTTCATGAACACTGAAGCTTTCTTT. Translating gives CASSFAFMNTEAFF.

This chain uses TRBV19 with TRBJ1-2; possibly TRBD1 for D (6 bases). Trimming pared 7 bases from V and 7 bases from J, leaving 19 bases between. This CDR3 is built from 14 residues. Per the germline V gene, CDR1 is LNHDA and CDR2 is SQIVND (reference sequence). The CDR3 DNA reads TGTGCCAGTACCCCCCAAGGGGGGGCGGGTGGCTACACCTTC. This sequence encodes CASTPQGGAGGYTF.

The chain employs TRBV5-1 and TRBJ1-1; 8 nucleotides match TRBD1. The germline gives CDR1 SGHRS, CDR2 YFSETQ. With V trimmed by 5 bases and J by 1 base, 4 bases remained unmatched. The CDR3 runs to 14 residues. The CDR3 sequence: CASRTGTGNTEAFF. CDR3 DNA: TGCGCCAGCAGGACCGGGACAGGGAACACTGAAGCTTTCTTT.

This clone was found a few times. V usage is TRBV30 and J usage is TRBJ1-3; D is undetermined. This CDR3 comprises 14 residues. Germline values: CDR1 GTSNPN, CDR2 SVGIG (reference sequence). Deletions cut 3 bases from V and 0 bases from J, with 9 bases between. CDR3 region: CAWRTVSSGNTIYF. The CDR3 nucleotides are TGTGCCTGGAGAACAGTAAGCTCTGGAAACACCATATATTTT.

The rearrangement links TRBV5-1 to TRBJ1-2; D possibly corresponds to TRBD1 (5 bases). Trimming removed 4 bases from V and 0 bases from J, with 13 bases in between. The CDR3 is 15 amino acids. Germline values: CDR1 SGHRS, CDR2 YFSETQ. The CDR3 DNA is TGCGCCAGCAGCCCCAGGGATGAGGCTAACTATGGCTACACCTTC. Amino acids: CASSPRDEANYGYTF. The full variable domain, in which reference TRBV5-1 and TRBJ1-2 provide the parts outside the CDR3, is KAGVTQTPRYLIKTRGQQVTLSCSPISGHRSVSWYQQTPGQGLQFLFEYFSETQRNKGNFPGRFSGRQFSNSRSEMNVSTLELGDSALYLCASSPRDEANYGYTFGSGTRLTVV.

This clone has ten or more counts. The chain uses TRBV7-9 and TRBJ1-2; no firm D call. The CDR3 consists of 15 residues. In germline, CDR1 is SEHNR, CDR2 FQNEAQ (reference sequence). V was shortened by 2 bases and J by 5 bases, with 15 bases between the two germline ends. The CDR3 bases are TGTGCCAGCAGCTTACCCAAAGTCACCCTTTATGGCTACACCTTC. Residues: CASSLPKVTLYGYTF.

V is TRBV5-4 and J is TRBJ1-2, with a possible D match to TRBD1 (5 bases). The germline gives CDR1 SGHNT, CDR2 YYREEE (reference sequence). This CDR3 comprises 14 residues. V lost 4 bases to trimming and J lost 6 bases, with 16 bases between them. CDR3 loop: CASSPFGGVDGYTF. The CDR3 DNA sequence: TGTGCCAGCAGCCCCTTTGGGGGGGTGGATGGCTACACCTTC.

V usage is TRBV5-1 and J usage is TRBJ2-2; TRBD2 is a possible D gene (5 bases). CDR3 length equals 14 residues. Germline V gives CDR1 SGHRS, CDR2 YFSETQ. Trimming shortened V by 0 bases and J by 5 bases, and 8 bases separated the two germline ends. The CDR3 sequence: CASSLARGTGELFF. The CDR3 bases are TGCGCCAGCAGCTTGGCCCGGGGTACCGGGGAGCTGTTTTTT.

The chain recombines TRBV28 with TRBJ1-2; D uncertain. Looked up from germline, CDR1 is MDHEN and CDR2 is SYDVKM. Deletions cut 6 bases from V and 1 base from J, with 3 bases between. The CDR3 length is 11 residues. This CDR3 reads CASRHNYGYTF. DNA of the CDR3: TGTGCCAGCAGGCATAACTATGGCTACACCTTC.

CDR3 loop: CASTGNTEAFF. CDR3 sequence (DNA): TGTGCCAGCACCGGGAACACTGAAGCTTTCTTT. V gene TRBV28 combines with J gene TRBJ1-1; D is unresolved. The CDR3 extends over 11 amino acids. V dropped 7 bases and J dropped 1 base, with 4 bases sitting between them. Germline CDR1 and CDR2: MDHEN and SYDVKM.

Here the CDR3 reads CASSGNQETQYF. As DNA, the CDR3 is TGTGCCAGCAGCGGGAACCAAGAGACCCAGTACTTC. This chain uses TRBV11-2 with TRBJ2-5; D is unresolved. V lost 5 bases to trimming and J lost 0 bases, with 4 bases between them. The germline V gene has CDR1 SGHAT and CDR2 FQNNGV. The CDR3 loop spans 12 amino acids.

V gene TRBV7-2 combines with J gene TRBJ1-3; no definite D call. The germline gives CDR1 SGHTA, CDR2 FQGNSA. The CDR3 has 16 amino acids. V was shortened by 3 bases and J by 2 bases, with 14 bases between the two germline ends. CDR3 sequence: CASSLGPEDPGNTIYF. As DNA, the CDR3 is TGTGCCAGCAGCTTGGGCCCCGAAGATCCTGGAAACACCATATATTTT.

This clone appeared a single time. V is TRBV27 and J is TRBJ1-2; TRBD1 matches 7 bases. The CDR3 has 14 amino acids. The junction had 4 bases not matched to a gene; V was cut back by 3 bases and J by 3 bases. The germline gives CDR1 MNHEY, CDR2 SMNVEV (reference sequence). The CDR3 loop reads CASSLDRRDYGYTF. The CDR3 region has the DNA TGTGCCAGCAGTTTGGACAGGCGGGACTATGGCTACACCTTC.

The rearrangement uses TRBV7-2 and TRBJ1-2, with a weak D call TRBD1 (5 bases). Trimming left V 5 bases short and J 4 bases short, with 17 bases between. Germline V lookup: CDR1 SGHTA, CDR2 FQGNSA. CDR3 length: 15 residues. This CDR3 is CASSPGGGAPYGYTF. CDR3 DNA: TGTGCCAGCAGCCCCGGGGGAGGGGCCCCCTATGGCTACACCTTC.

The chain has TRBV19 and TRBJ2-4; TRBD1 matches at 7 bases. The CDR3 is made up of 14 amino acids. Trimming cost V 4 bases and J 7 bases; bases outside gene matches: 7. In germline, CDR1 is LNHDA, CDR2 SQIVND (reference sequence). CDR3 residues: CASSTRQGQNIQYF. The CDR3 DNA is TGTGCCAGTAGTACCCGACAGGGTCAGAACATTCAGTACTTC.

V and J are TRBV4-3 and TRBJ1-6; the D is unclear. The germline CDR1 and CDR2 sequences are LGHNA and YSLEER. The V and J ends lost 0 bases and 8 bases respectively, with 8 bases between them. CDR3 length: 14 residues. The CDR3 sequence is CASSQEEGYSPLHF. The CDR3 DNA sequence: TGCGCCAGCAGCCAAGAGGAGGGCTATTCACCCCTCCACTTT.

V gene TRBV29-1 combines with J gene TRBJ2-7; 7 bases agree with TRBD2. CDR1 is SQVTM, CDR2 ANQGSEA, per germline. J gave up 0 bases and V 4 bases, and 6 bases lay outside the gene matches. The CDR3 is 14 amino acids. The CDR3 region is CSVVPPGGSYEQYF. CDR3 coding DNA: TGCAGCGTTGTCCCCCCGGGGGGCTCCTACGAGCAGTACTTC.

At least ten counts were recorded for this clone. The CDR3 DNA reads TGTGCCAGTAGTCCCCAACAGGGTAATCAGCCCCAGCATTTT. The encoded protein is CASSPQQGNQPQHF. This rearrangement joins TRBV19 to TRBJ1-5; tentative D call: TRBD1 (6 bases). The V end was cut by 5 bases, the J end by 4 bases, with 12 bases between. The CDR3 is 14 amino acids. Germline loops: CDR1 LNHDA, CDR2 SQIVND (reference sequence).

This clone showed up just a few times. The CDR3: CASSQHRPRDSNTEAFF. The CDR3 coding sequence is TGCGCCAGCAGCCAACACCGACCCCGGGACTCAAACACTGAAGCTTTCTTT. This chain uses TRBV4-1 with TRBJ1-1, with D possibly matching TRBD1 (5 bases). Trimming shortened V by 2 bases and J by 2 bases, and 18 bases separated the two germline ends. Germline V gene sequence: CDR1 MGHRA, CDR2 YSYEKL. CDR3 length: 17 residues.

Concerning this clone: Other nucleotide sequences in the sample specify the same CDR3. The chain joins TRBV28 to TRBJ2-3, with D possibly matching TRBD2 (7 bases). The CDR3 is 15 amino acids. CDR1 is MDHEN, CDR2 SYDVKM, per germline. The V gene lost 3 bases and the J gene lost 2 bases, with 12 bases spanning the gap. This chain's CDR3 is CASSLGGGATDTQYF. The CDR3 DNA reads as TGTGCCAGCAGTTTGGGCGGGGGCGCCACAGATACGCAGTATTTT.

This chain uses TRBV7-3 with TRBJ2-2; D perhaps matches TRBD1 (6 bases). This CDR3 spans 16 amino acids. Between the trimmed V and J ends, which lost 0 bases and 4 bases, there was a span of 12 bases. Germline V lookup: CDR1 SGHTA, CDR2 FQGTGA. This CDR3 is CASSLTRTESTGELFF. Written as DNA, the CDR3 is TGTGCCAGCAGCTTAACCCGGACAGAATCCACCGGGGAGCTGTTTTTT. Full variable domain (rest looked up from reference TRBV7-3 and TRBJ2-2): GAGVSQTPSNKVTEKGKYVELRCDPISGHTALYWYRQSLGQGPEFLIYFQGTGAADDSGLPNDRFFAVRPEGSVSTLKIQRTERGDSAVYLCASSLTRTESTGELFFGEGSRLTVL.